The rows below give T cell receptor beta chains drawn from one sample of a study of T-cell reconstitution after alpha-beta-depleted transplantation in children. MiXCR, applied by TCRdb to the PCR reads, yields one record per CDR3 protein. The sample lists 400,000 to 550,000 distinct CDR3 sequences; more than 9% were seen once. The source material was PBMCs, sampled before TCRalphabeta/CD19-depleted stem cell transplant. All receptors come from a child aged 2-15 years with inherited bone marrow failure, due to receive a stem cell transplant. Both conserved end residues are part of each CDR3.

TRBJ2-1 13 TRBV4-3 CASSQELGLEQFF
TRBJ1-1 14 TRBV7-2 CASSLVGTDTEAFF
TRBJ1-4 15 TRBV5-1 CASSLAGGLNEKLFF
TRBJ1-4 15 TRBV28 CASSYGQGGWEKLFF
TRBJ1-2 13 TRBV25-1 CASSDGRRYGYTF
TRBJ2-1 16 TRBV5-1 CASSPQDGVLYNEQFF
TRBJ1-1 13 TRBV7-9 CASSPVVNTEAFF
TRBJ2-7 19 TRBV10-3 CAISETGGPTSGRSYEQYF
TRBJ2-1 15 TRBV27 CASSSLARGDNEQFF
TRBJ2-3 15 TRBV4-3 CASSQALTREDTQYF
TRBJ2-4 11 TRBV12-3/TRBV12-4 CASSLRNIQYF
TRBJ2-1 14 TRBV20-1 CSAKNPGQGNEQFF
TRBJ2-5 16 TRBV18 CASSPQRQAWQETQYF
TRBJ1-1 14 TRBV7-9 CASSLVRRNTEAFF
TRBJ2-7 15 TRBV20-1 CSPRTPALSSYEQYF
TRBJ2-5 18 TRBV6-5 CASSYYGTSGTEQETQYF
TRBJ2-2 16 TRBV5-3 CARSLEVRGPTGELFF
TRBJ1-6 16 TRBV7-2 CASSLTGGPYNSPLHF
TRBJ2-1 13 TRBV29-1 CSVGPRRANEQFF
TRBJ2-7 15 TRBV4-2 CASSQEAARFYEQYF
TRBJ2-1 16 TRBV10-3 CAISESPGGQDNEQFF
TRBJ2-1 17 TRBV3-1 CASCQDLWREGDNEQFF
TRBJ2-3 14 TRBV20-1 CRIDTGDGTDTQYF
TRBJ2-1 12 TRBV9 CASSVLGGTEFF
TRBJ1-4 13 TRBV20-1 CSASRTAGEKLFF
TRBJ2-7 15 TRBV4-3 CASSQDNSFSYEQYF
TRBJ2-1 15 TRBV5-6 CASSLAAGDYNEQFF
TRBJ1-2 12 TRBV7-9 CASSLENLGYTF
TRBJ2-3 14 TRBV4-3 CASSRSGTTDTQYF
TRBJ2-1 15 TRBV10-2 CASSGGGRLSNEQFF
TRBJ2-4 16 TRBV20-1 CSAKVPGLRAKNIQYF
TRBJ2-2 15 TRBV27 CASSSEASGIAELFF
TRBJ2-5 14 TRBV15 CATSRAGRQETQYF
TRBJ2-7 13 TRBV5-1 CASSFGQAYEQYF
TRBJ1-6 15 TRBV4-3 CASSRGLNNNSPLHF
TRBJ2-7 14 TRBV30 CAWSVTGSGYEQYF
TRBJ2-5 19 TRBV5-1 CASSLLEKTGRGYQETQYF
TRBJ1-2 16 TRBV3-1 CASSHPWRGQNYGYTF
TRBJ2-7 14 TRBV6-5 CASSYLDSGNEQYF
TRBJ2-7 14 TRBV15 CATSLGTYSYEQYF
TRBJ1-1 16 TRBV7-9 CASSGRLAGMNTEAFF
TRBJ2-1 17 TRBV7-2 CASSLRFLAAHPHEQFF
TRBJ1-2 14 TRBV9 CASSVDQGDYGYTF
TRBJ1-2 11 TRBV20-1 CSAPPPYGYTF
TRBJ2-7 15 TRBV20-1 CSARDRFRPSYEQYF
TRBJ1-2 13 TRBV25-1 CASSLMDRAGYTF
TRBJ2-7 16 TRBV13 CASSPKSTSGSRKQYF
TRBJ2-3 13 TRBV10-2 CASRGQGEGTQYF
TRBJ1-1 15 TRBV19 CASSTQMTVNTEAFF
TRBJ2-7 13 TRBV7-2 CASSPHEDTEQYF
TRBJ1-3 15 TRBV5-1 CASRAGPPNRDTIYF
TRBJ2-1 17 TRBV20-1 CSARSSGNFVPYNEQFF
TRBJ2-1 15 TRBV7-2 CASSLATGGYNEQFF
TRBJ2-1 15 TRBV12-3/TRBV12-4 CASSLSGVLYSEQFF